Listed here are 19 T cell receptor beta chains from one sample, sequenced in a study of T cells after yellow fever vaccination. TCRdb re-called the 5' RACE reads with MiXCR, one entry per CDR3 protein. The sample carries about 230,000 distinct CDR3 sequences, 6% to 8% recorded once. The sequencing used CD4+ T cells sorted from PBMCs, collected on the day of the yellow fever booster vaccination. These receptor sequences come from a young man who received the YFV17D yellow fever vaccine.

The table lists this clonotype with many counts. The chain employs TRBV11-3 and TRBJ2-5, with TRBD2 identical over 14 bases. V trimming: 3 bases; J trimming: 5 bases; junction bases outside the gene matches: 20. This CDR3 contains 21 residues. The germline V gene has CDR1 SGHNT and CDR2 YENEEA. The CDR3, as DNA: TGTGCCAGCAGCTTCCCGCGTTCCTCGTGGACTAGCGGGAGGTCTAAGGAGACCCAGTACTTC. Protein sequence: CASSFPRSSWTSGRSKETQYF. Combining the CDR3 with reference TRBV11-3 and TRBJ2-5 gives the whole variable domain EAGVVQSPRYKIIEKKQPVAFWCNPISGHNTLYWYLQNLGQGPELLIRYENEEAVDDSQLPKDRFSAERLKGVDSTLKIQPAELGDSAVYLCASSFPRSSWTSGRSKETQYFGPGTRLLVL.

The chain joins TRBV27 to TRBJ2-5, with D unresolved. The CDR3 is 13 amino acids. Germline V gene lookup returns CDR1 MNHEY and CDR2 SMNVEV (reference sequence). Trimming took 3 bases from V and 0 from J, leaving 5 bases between them. Written as DNA, the CDR3 is TGTGCCAGCAGTTTTCGAAACCAAGAGACCCAGTACTTC. Protein product: CASSFRNQETQYF.

This clonotype was seen ten or more times. The chain links TRBV7-9 to TRBJ1-1, with D uncertain. The CDR3 loop spans 13 amino acids. V lost 5 bases, J lost 3 bases, and 10 bases lay in between. Per the germline V gene, CDR1 is SEHNR and CDR2 is FQNEAQ (reference sequence). CDR3 nucleotide sequence: TGTGCCAGCAGCCTACAGCCCGACACTGAAGCTTTCTTT. Translated: CASSLQPDTEAFF.

This clonotype was counted a few times. The V call is TRBV7-2, the J call TRBJ1-1; no definite D call. Germline lookup yields CDR1 SGHTA and CDR2 FQGNSA. The CDR3 runs 14 residues. The V gene lost 7 bases and the J gene lost 0 bases, with 12 bases spanning the gap. The CDR3 bases are TGTGCCAGCAAAGAAGACGGATTGAACACTGAAGCTTTCTTT. Amino acid sequence: CASKEDGLNTEAFF.

The sample holds a few counts of this clonotype. The genes are TRBV20-1 and TRBJ2-3; 10 positions match TRBD2. This CDR3 spans 16 amino acids. V shed 1 base, J shed 5 bases, and the junction held 9 bases outside the gene matches. The V gene's germline CDR1 is DFQATT and CDR2 SNEGSKA (reference sequence). The chain's CDR3 is CSARVTASGSGDTQYF. DNA of the CDR3: TGCAGTGCTAGAGTGACGGCTAGCGGGAGTGGAGATACGCAGTATTTT.

This clonotype has only a few counts. The J gene is TRBJ2-7, the V gene TRBV7-2, with D maybe TRBD2 (5 bases). V lost 1 base to trimming and J lost 6 bases, with 19 bases between them. CDR3 size: 16 residues. Per germline, CDR1 SGHTA and CDR2 FQGNSA. The CDR3 nucleotides are TGTGCCAGCAGCTTAGTAGGAGGCGGCCTCTCTTCCGAGCAGTACTTC. Its translation is CASSLVGGGLSSEQYF.

The chain uses TRBV30 and TRBJ2-5, with TRBD1 matching 8 bases. Unmatched junction bases numbered 6, after V lost 4 bases and J lost 5 bases. The germline CDR1 and CDR2 sequences are GTSNPN and SVGIG (reference sequence). The CDR3 extends over 13 amino acids. CDR3 DNA: TGTGCCTGGAAAGGACAGGGAGACGAGACCCAGTACTTC. Amino acids: CAWKGQGDETQYF.

The table lists this clonotype with many counts. The V call is TRBV7-2, the J call TRBJ1-4; possibly TRBD1 for D (5 bases). Trimming took off 4 bases at V and 3 bases at J, with 12 bases between the two ends. This CDR3 comprises 15 residues. Germline V gene lookup returns CDR1 SGHTA and CDR2 FQGNSA. This chain's CDR3 is CASSSRGGANEKLFF. CDR3 coding DNA: TGTGCCAGCAGCTCCCGTGGGGGTGCTAATGAAAAACTGTTTTTT.

A few counts support this clonotype. V and J are TRBV7-2 and TRBJ1-2; no clear D. V was cut by 1 base and J by 7 bases, with 16 bases left in between. The germline gives CDR1 SGHTA, CDR2 FQGNSA. The CDR3 runs to 15 residues. This CDR3 reads CASSLEGPDSPGYTF. DNA of the CDR3: TGTGCCAGCAGCTTAGAAGGACCGGATTCACCTGGCTACACCTTC.

This clonotype was seen a few times. V usage is TRBV5-1 and J usage is TRBJ1-1, with D possibly TRBD1 on 6 matching bases. Germline V lookup: CDR1 SGHRS, CDR2 YFSETQ. The CDR3 has 15 amino acids. The V end lost 0 bases, the J end lost 0 bases, and 9 bases lay between the germline ends. The CDR3 DNA is TGCGCCAGCAGCTTGGGGGGGGCCATGAACACTGAAGCTTTCTTT. Translated: CASSLGGAMNTEAFF.

The chain joins TRBV14 to TRBJ2-1, with a weak D call TRBD2 (5 bases). The CDR3 extends over 14 amino acids. The V gene lost 4 bases and the J gene lost 8 bases, with 15 bases spanning the gap. Per the germline V gene, CDR1 is SGHDN and CDR2 is FVKESK. DNA for the CDR3: TGTGCCAGCAGCCCAGTTTTCCCGCGGGATGAGCAGTTCTTC. It translates to CASSPVFPRDEQFF.

In its sample, this clonotype was seen many times. The chain employs TRBV19 and TRBJ2-5, with TRBD2 as a possible D gene (5 bases). The CDR3 sequence is 11 residues long. Germline assignment: CDR1 LNHDA and CDR2 SQIVND (reference sequence). CDR3: CAAGYAETQYF. The CDR3, as DNA: TGTGCGGCGGGTTATGCAGAGACCCAGTACTTC.

This clonotype was counted at least ten times. The rearrangement joins TRBV7-3 to TRBJ2-3; TRBD2 matches 8 bases. J gave up 0 bases and V 3 bases, and 2 bases lay outside the gene matches. The CDR3 loop spans 15 amino acids. The V gene's germline CDR1 is SGHTA and CDR2 FQGTGA. CDR3 loop: CASSFRTSSTDTQYF. CDR3 sequence (DNA): TGTGCCAGCAGCTTCCGGACTAGCAGCACAGATACGCAGTATTTT.

This clonotype was recorded at least ten times. This chain joins TRBV7-9 and TRBJ2-1; 10 bases map to TRBD1. The V gene end was trimmed by 4 bases and the J gene end by 8 bases; junction bases not matched to a gene: 8. The CDR3 totals 15 residues. Germline loops: CDR1 SEHNR, CDR2 FQNEAQ (reference sequence). CDR3 DNA: TGTGCCAGCAGCTCGGGGGACAGGGGCCACGATGAGCAGTTCTTC. The encoded protein is CASSSGDRGHDEQFF.

This clonotype showed up many times. The genes are TRBV10-3 and TRBJ2-1, with D possibly being TRBD2 (5 bases). CDR1 is ENHRY, CDR2 SYGVKD, per germline. V was shortened by 6 bases and J by 5 bases, with 11 bases between the two germline ends. This CDR3 has 13 residues. CDR3 sequence (DNA): TGTGCCATCAGCCCGATACTAGACAATGAGCAGTTCTTC. Translation: CAISPILDNEQFF.

The gene calls are TRBV18 and TRBJ2-7; D remains unclear. The CDR3 is made up of 13 amino acids. Germline CDR1 reads KGHSH; CDR2 reads LQKENI. The V end lost 4 bases, the J end lost 2 bases, and 9 bases lay between the germline ends. In nucleotides, the CDR3 is TGTGCCAGCTCACTCGGAGAAGCCTACGAGCAGTACTTC. Translating it yields CASSLGEAYEQYF.

The sample holds many counts of this clonotype. The rearrangement links TRBV20-1 to TRBJ2-5, with 10 bases identical to TRBD1. The CDR3 is made up of 14 amino acids. Germline loops: CDR1 DFQATT, CDR2 SNEGSKA (reference sequence). The V segment lost 5 bases and the J segment 0 bases; nucleotides outside the gene matches: 3. CDR3 residues: CSALGQGHQETQYF. CDR3 DNA: TGCAGTGCTTTGGGACAGGGGCACCAAGAGACCCAGTACTTC.

At least ten counts were recorded for this clonotype. The V call is TRBV10-3, the J call TRBJ1-1; TRBD1 aligns across 9 bases. The CDR3 has 13 amino acids. Germline CDR1 ENHRY, CDR2 SYGVKD. V gave up 11 bases and J gave up 5 bases; unmatched junction bases: 9. The CDR3 region has the DNA TGTGCCGCTACAGGGGGCCCAGGGACTGAAGCTTTCTTT. It translates to CAATGGPGTEAFF.

This clonotype was seen many times. Because it lacks the conserved phenylalanine or tryptophan at the end, this CDR3 is likely a read error. Because the CDR3's place on the DNA is in doubt, the DNA is left out and the CDR3 is given as listed by TCRdb. The gene calls are TRBV29-1 and TRBJ2-5; TRBD2, the table's D call, lacks a check against the DNA. Inclusive of both ends, the CDR3 amounts to 14 amino acids. Germline-derived CDR1 and CDR2 are SQVTM and ANQGSEA. The chain's CDR3 is CSPQGQKGVRGPYL.